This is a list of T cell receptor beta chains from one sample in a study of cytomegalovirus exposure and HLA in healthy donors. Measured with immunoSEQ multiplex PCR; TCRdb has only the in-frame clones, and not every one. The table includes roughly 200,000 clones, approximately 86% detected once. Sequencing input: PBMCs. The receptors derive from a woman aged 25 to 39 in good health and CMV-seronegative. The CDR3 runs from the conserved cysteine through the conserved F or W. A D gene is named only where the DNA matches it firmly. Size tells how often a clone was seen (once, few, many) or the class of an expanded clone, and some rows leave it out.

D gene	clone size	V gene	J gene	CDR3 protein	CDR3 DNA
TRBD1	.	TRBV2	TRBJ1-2	CASSGTGYPSGYTF	TGTGCCAGCAGTGGGACAGGGTATCCGTCTGGCTACACCTTC
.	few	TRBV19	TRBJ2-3	CASSHPRGRTSTDTQYF	TGTGCCAGTAGTCACCCTCGTGGTAGAACTAGCACAGATACGCAGTATTTT
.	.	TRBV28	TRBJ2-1	CASSFRTRRQIYNEQFF	TGTGCCAGCAGTTTCCGCACCCGGCGACAGATATACAATGAGCAGTTCTTC
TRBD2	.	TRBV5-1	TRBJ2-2	CASSLAGLAGNTGELFF	TGCGCCAGCAGCTTGGCCGGACTAGCGGGAAACACCGGGGAGCTGTTTTTT
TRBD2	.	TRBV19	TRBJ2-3	CASSIWAGGTDTQYF	TGTGCCAGTAGTATATGGGCGGGGGGCACAGATACGCAGTATTTT
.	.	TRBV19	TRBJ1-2	CASTQEGYGYTF	TGTGCCAGTACCCAGGAGGGGTATGGCTACACCTTC
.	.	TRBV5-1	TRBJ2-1	CASNKQGSREQFF	TGCGCCAGCAATAAACAGGGCTCCCGAGAGCAGTTCTTC
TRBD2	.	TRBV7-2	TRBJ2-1	CASSSRGTRSYNEQFF	TGTGCCAGCAGCTCCCGCGGGACTAGATCCTACAATGAGCAGTTCTTC
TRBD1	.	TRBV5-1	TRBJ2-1	CASSLEPGQNNEQFF	TGCGCCAGCAGCCTCGAACCGGGACAGAACAATGAGCAGTTCTTC
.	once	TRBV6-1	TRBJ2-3	CASSEGLRTDTQYF	TGTGCCAGCAGTGAAGGGCTGCGCACAGATACGCAGTATTTT
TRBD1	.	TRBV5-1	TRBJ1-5	CASSLGQGDNQPQHF	TGCGCCAGCAGCTTGGGACAGGGTGACAATCAGCCCCAGCATTTT
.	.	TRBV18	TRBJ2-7	CASSPPGQLSAYEQYF	TGTGCCAGCTCACCTCCCGGACAGCTATCCGCCTACGAGCAGTACTTC
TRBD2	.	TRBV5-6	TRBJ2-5	CASSLGGSGMYQETQYF	TGTGCCAGCAGCTTGGGGGGTAGCGGGATGTACCAAGAGACCCAGTACTTC
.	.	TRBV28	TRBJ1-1	CATSPVTEAFF	TGTGCCACCAGTCCAGTAACTGAAGCTTTCTTT
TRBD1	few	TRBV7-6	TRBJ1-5	CALGPRGCSAQHF	TGTGCCCTGGGCCCCAGGGGGTGTTCAGCCCAGCATTTT
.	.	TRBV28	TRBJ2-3	CASNFASADTQYF	TGTGCCAGCAATTTTGCCTCGGCAGATACGCAGTATTTT
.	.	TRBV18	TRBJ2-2	CASSPVSGRSNTGELFF	TGTGCCAGCTCACCAGTCTCTGGGCGATCAAACACCGGGGAGCTGTTTTTT
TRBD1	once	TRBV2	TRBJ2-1	CASSARTGLSEQFF	TGTGCCAGCAGTGCTCGGACAGGGCTTAGTGAGCAGTTCTTC
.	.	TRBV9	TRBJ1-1	CASSVDIASTEAFF	TGTGCCAGCAGCGTAGACATAGCAAGCACTGAAGCTTTCTTT
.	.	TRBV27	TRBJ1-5	CASSLGRGQPQHF	TGTGCCAGCAGTTTAGGAAGGGGGCAGCCCCAGCATTTT
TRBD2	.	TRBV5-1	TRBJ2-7	CASSTGPLGGEQYF	TGCGCCAGCAGCACGGGACCGCTGGGGGGGGAGCAGTACTTC
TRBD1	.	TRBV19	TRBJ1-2	CASSPGTADYGYTF	TGTGCCAGTAGTCCGGGGACAGCAGACTATGGCTACACCTTC
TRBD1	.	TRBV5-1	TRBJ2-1	CASSPYPGQTNEQFF	TGCGCCAGCAGCCCGTACCCGGGACAGACTAATGAGCAGTTCTTC
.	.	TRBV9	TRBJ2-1	CASSGQGGNSYNEQFF	TGTGCCAGCAGCGGTCAGGGTGGGAACTCCTACAATGAGCAGTTCTTC
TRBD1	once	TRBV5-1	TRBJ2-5	CASSLSTGVGETQYF	TGCGCCAGCAGCTTGAGCACAGGGGTAGGAGAGACCCAGTACTTC
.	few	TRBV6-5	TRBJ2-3	CASSYYGSTDTQYF	TGTGCCAGCAGTTACTACGGTTCCACAGATACGCAGTATTTT
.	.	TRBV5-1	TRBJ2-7	CASSQTGSKGGEQYF	TGCGCCAGCAGCCAGACCGGGTCCAAAGGGGGTGAGCAGTACTTC
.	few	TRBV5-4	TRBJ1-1	CASSRDTEAFF	TGTGCCAGCAGTCGTGACACTGAAGCTTTCTTT
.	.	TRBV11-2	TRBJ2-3	CASSLGTLYTDTQYF	TGTGCCAGCAGCTTAGGGACTCTTTACACAGATACGCAGTATTTT
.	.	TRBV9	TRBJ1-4	CASSHPGEGEKLFF	TGTGCCAGCAGCCACCCGGGGGAGGGAGAAAAACTGTTTTTT
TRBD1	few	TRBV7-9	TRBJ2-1	CASSAGTGVVNEQFF	TGTGCCAGCAGCGCCGGGACAGGGGTCGTCAATGAGCAGTTCTTC
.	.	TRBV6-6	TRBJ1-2	CASSPRDIENYGYTF	TGTGCCAGCAGTCCCCGGGACATTGAAAACTATGGCTACACCTTC
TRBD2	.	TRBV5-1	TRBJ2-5	CASRQTSGISQETQYF	TGCGCCAGCAGGCAGACTAGCGGGATATCACAAGAGACCCAGTACTTC
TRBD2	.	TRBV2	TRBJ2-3	CASRSSGGADTQYF	TGTGCCAGCAGATCTAGCGGGGGCGCAGATACGCAGTATTTT
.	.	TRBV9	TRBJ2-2	CASSPSGYTGELFF	TGTGCCAGCAGCCCATCAGGGTACACCGGGGAGCTGTTTTTT
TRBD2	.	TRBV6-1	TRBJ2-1	CASSEPWSSLAGGPWEQFF	TGTGCCAGCAGTGAACCCTGGTCTTCGCTGGCGGGGGGTCCTTGGGAGCAGTTCTTC
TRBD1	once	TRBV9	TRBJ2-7	CASSLGTATYEQYF	TGTGCCAGCAGCCTCGGGACAGCCACCTACGAGCAGTACTTC
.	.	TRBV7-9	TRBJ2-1	CASSSLAEQFF	TGTGCCAGCAGCTCCCTAGCGGAGCAGTTCTTC
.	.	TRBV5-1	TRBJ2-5	CASSLGPGETQYF	TGCGCCAGCAGCCTAGGTCCAGGGGAGACCCAGTACTTC
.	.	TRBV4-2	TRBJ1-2	CASSQDRFYGYTF	TGTGCCAGCAGCCAAGATCGTTTCTATGGCTACACCTTC
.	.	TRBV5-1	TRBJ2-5	CASSFGSTTQYF	TGCGCCAGCAGCTTTGGCTCCACAACCCAGTACTTC
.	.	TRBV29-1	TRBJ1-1	CSVARYQGGTEAFF	TGCAGCGTGGCTAGGTATCAGGGAGGCACTGAAGCTTTCTTT
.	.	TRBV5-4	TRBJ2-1	CASSLGGRGLNEQFF	TGTGCCAGCAGCTTGGGGGGGCGGGGGCTCAATGAGCAGTTCTTC
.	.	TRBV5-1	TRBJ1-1	CASSNLQGSNTEAFF	TGCGCCAGCAGCAACCTACAGGGAAGCAACACTGAAGCTTTCTTT
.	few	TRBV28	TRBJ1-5	CASSWVDSKDQPQHF	TGTGCCAGCAGTTGGGTGGACAGTAAAGATCAGCCCCAGCATTTT
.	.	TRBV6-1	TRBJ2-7	CASSEEGYEQYF	TGTGCCAGCAGTGAGGAGGGCTACGAGCAGTACTTC
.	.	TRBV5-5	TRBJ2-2	CASSLSQGPNTGELFF	TGTGCCAGCAGCTTGAGTCAGGGGCCGAACACCGGGGAGCTGTTTTTT
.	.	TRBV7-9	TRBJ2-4	CASSLGGVKNIQYF	TGTGCCAGCAGCTTAGGGGGGGTCAAAAACATTCAGTACTTC
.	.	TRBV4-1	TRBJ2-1	CASSQGSRGEQFF	TGCGCCAGCAGCCAGGGGTCCAGGGGCGAGCAGTTCTTC
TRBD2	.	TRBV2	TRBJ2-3	CASIPPGLAGGADTQYF	TGTGCCAGCATCCCCCCAGGGCTAGCGGGAGGTGCAGATACGCAGTATTTT